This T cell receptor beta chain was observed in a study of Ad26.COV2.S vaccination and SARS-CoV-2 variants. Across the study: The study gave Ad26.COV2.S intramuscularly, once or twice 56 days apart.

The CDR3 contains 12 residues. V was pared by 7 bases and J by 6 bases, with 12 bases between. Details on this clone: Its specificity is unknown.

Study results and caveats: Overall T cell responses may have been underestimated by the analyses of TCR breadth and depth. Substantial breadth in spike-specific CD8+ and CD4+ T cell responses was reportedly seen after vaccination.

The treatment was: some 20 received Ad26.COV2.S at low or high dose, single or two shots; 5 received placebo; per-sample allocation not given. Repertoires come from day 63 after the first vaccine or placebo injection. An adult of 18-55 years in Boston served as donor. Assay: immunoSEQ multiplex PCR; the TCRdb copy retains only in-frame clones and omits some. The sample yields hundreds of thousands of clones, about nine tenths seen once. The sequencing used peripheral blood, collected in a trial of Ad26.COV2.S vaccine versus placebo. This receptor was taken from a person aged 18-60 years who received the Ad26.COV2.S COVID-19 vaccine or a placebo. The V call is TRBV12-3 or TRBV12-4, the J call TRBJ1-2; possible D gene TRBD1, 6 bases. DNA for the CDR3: TGTGCCAGCACCGACAGGTGGGATGGCTACACCTTC. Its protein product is CASTDRWDGYTF.